One TCR beta chain is described in this entry. Each CDR3 protein gets one entry after TCRdb re-called the RT-PCR reads with MiXCR. This repertoire shows 70,000 to 75,000 distinct CDR3 sequences, around 27% found once; its top ten account for 26%. The data derive from a study of patients and donors after allogeneic stem cell transplantation. Germline V lookup: CDR1 SGHNT, CDR2 YENEEA. Unmatched junction bases numbered 7, after V lost 3 bases and J lost 8 bases. This CDR3 has 14 amino acids. The chain has TRBV11-3 and TRBJ1-2, with 9 positions matching TRBD1. The sequence was collected from a human donor who was either an allogeneic HSCT recipient or a stem cell or donor lymphocyte infusion donor (not recorded which). It is not recorded whose cells these are; they may come from a transplant donor. The sequencing input was blood, either unsorted or a sorted T cell fraction (not recorded which). The CDR3 bases are TGTGCCAGCAGCTTCGACGGGACAGGGAGAGGCTACACCTTC. It yields the protein CASSFDGTGRGYTF.